This TCR beta chain was recovered during a study of CD8+CD57+ T cells in acquired aplastic anemia. Study-level background: Sorted cells (CD4+ and CD8+) yielded DNA amounts that averaged roughly 3.2 ug. Findings and limits, study-wide: Patients and controls were not found to differ significantly in CD8+ Simpson's diversity. Patients and controls shared twenty-nine CD8+ CDR3 sequences, which appeared highly expressed in patients and within their immunodominant clones.

There are many counts of this clonotype. What it binds is not known. Patients included in sequencing had previously demonstrated CD8+CD57+ cell expansion by flow cytometry. Patients had received no therapy at the time of blood sampling. The use of genomic DNA as template underpinned the TCR beta VDJ and CDR3 profiling. In TCRdb, the reads were re-called with MiXCR into one record per CDR3 protein. Of roughly 500,000 distinct CDR3 sequences in the sample, around 30% were seen once. The origin of this receptor is a human donor with aplastic anemia. Sequenced: sorted CD4+, CD8+, or CD8+CD57+ T cells (not recorded which) from PBMCs.

The CDR3 reads CASEPTGNSNQPQHF. In DNA form, the CDR3 reads TGTGCCAGCGAACCGACTGGGAATAGCAATCAGCCCCAGCATTTT. The genes are TRBV6-1 and TRBJ1-5; D ambiguous. The V gene's germline CDR1 is MNHNS and CDR2 SASEGT. The CDR3 totals 15 residues. The germline V and J ends were trimmed by 8 bases and 0 bases, with 14 bases remaining between them.